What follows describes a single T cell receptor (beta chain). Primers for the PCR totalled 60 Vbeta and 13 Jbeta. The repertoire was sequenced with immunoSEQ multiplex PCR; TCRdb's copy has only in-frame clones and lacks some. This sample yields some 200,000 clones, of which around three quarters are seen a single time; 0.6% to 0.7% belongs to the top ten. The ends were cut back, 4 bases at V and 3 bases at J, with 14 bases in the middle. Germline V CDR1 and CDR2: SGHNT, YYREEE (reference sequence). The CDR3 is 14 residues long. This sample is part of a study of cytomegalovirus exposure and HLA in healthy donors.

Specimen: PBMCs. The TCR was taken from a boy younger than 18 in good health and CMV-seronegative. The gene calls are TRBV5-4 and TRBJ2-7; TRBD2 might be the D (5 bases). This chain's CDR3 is CASSPDYFSYEQYF. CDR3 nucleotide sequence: TGTGCCAGCAGCCCAGACTACTTCAGCTACGAGCAGTACTTC.